This T cell receptor (beta chain) was documented in a study of blood T cells in healthy people across ages. The second PCR ran about 6 to 11 cycles with a sample-barcoded 5' primer and J-beta primers. Every sample produced at least 2.5 million CDR3-containing paired-end reads. TCRdb re-derived calls from the 5' RACE reads in MiXCR, one entry per CDR3 protein. The table has roughly 1.6 million distinct CDR3 sequences, about 32% seen once. Germline V gene lookup returns CDR1 MGHDK and CDR2 SYGVNS. The CDR3 length is 15 residues. The V segment lost 4 bases and the J segment 0 bases; nucleotides outside the gene matches: 3. This clonotype has ten or more counts.

This sequence originates from a woman between 25 and 40 years old in good health. The chain uses TRBV25-1 and TRBJ2-1, with 7 bases matching TRBD1. The sequenced sample was blood. CDR3 sequence reads: CASSARQGSYNEQFF. Here the CDR3 DNA reads TGTGCCAGCAGTGCTCGACAGGGCTCCTACAATGAGCAGTTCTTC.